What follows describes a single TCR beta chain. The data belong to a study of blood T cell repertoires in COVID-19. The overall study: Some COVID-19 samples were acute and others convalescent; all came from the United States, Italy and Spain. From T cells, B-cell-depleted T cells, or PBMCs came the material, which was cDNA or gDNA.

In the authors' methods: From reference gene primer amplification, estimates of nucleated cell counts were derived. Libraries were prepared by immunoSEQ multiplex PCR; TCRdb keeps only in-frame clonotypes and omits some of them. V and J calls and clone size are copied from that table; D and trimming were computed from the DNA. The sample holds over 90,000 clones, 65% to 85% seen once. V was shortened by 7 bases and J by 5 bases, with 14 bases between the two germline ends. Per germline, CDR1 SNHLY and CDR2 FYNNEI. The CDR3 sequence is 13 residues long. The source is a man of 80 years or more with active or convalescent COVID-19. The gene calls are TRBV2 and TRBJ2-5, with a tentative D call TRBD2 (6 bases). The source material was peripheral blood. The CDR3 sequence: CASTRGRTETQYF. CDR3 bases: TGTGCCAGCACGCGGGGCAGGACGGAGACCCAGTACTTC.